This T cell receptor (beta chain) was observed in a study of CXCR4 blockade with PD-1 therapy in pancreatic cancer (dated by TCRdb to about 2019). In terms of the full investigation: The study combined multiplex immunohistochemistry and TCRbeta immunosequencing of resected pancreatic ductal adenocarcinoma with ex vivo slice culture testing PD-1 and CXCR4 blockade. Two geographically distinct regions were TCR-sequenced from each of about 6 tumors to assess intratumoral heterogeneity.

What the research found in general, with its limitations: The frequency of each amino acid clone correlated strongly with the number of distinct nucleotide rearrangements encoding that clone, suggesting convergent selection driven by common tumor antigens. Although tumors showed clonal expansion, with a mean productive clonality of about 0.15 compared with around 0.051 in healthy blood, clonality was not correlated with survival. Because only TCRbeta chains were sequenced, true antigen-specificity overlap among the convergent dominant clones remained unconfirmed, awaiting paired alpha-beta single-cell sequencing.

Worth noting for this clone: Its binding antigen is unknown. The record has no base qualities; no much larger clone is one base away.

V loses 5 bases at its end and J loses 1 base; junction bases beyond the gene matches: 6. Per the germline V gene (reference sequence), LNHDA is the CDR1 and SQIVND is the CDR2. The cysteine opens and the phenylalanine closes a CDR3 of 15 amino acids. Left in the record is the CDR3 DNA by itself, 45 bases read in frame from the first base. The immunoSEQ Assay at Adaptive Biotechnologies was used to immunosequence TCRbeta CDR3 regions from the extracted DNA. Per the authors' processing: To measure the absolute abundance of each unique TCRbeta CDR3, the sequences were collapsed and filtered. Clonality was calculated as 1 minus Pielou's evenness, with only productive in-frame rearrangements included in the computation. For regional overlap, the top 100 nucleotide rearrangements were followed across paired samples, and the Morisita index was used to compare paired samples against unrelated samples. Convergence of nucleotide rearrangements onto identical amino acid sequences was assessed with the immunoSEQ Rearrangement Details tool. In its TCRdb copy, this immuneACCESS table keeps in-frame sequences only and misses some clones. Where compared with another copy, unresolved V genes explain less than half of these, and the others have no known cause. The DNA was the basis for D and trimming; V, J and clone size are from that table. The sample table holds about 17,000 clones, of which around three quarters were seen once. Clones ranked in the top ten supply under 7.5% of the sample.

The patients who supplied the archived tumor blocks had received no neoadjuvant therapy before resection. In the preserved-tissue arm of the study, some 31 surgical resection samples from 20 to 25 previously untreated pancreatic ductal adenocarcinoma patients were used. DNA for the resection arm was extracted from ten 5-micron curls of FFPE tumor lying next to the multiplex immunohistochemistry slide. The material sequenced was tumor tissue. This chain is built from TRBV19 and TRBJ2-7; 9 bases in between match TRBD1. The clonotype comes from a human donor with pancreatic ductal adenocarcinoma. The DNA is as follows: TGTGCCAGTAGTGTCGGGACAGGGCGGTCCTACGAGCAGTACTTC. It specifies CASSVGTGRSYEQYF.